A selection of T cell receptor beta chains follows, all from one sample in a study of blood T cell repertoires in COVID-19. Generated by immunoSEQ multiplex PCR, the TCRdb table keeps only in-frame clones and is missing some. This sample yields around 180,000 clones, of which around 76% are seen a single time; roughly a sixth belongs to the top ten. The sequenced sample was PBMCs or T cells enriched from blood (not recorded which). The receptors come from a woman aged 45-60 years with acute COVID-19. Both conserved end residues are part of each CDR3. Each record gives: D gene, J gene, V gene, clone size, CDR3 protein, CDR3 DNA. The D gene is left open where the match is weak. The listing skips clone size in some rows; elsewhere it reads once, few, many or a size class.

TRBD1	TRBJ1-2	TRBV6-1	NA	CASSELGQVYGYTF	TGTGCCAGCAGTGAATTGGGACAGGTCTATGGCTACACCTTC
NA	TRBJ2-3	TRBV4-2	NA	CASSQDRQDTQYF	TGTGCCAGCAGCCAAGACAGACAGGATACGCAGTATTTT
NA	TRBJ2-5	TRBV10-3	NA	CATRGTETQYF	TGTGCCACCCGGGGTACTGAGACCCAGTACTTC
NA	TRBJ1-5	TRBV6-5	NA	CARKGAEDQPQHF	TGTGCCAGAAAGGGAGCGGAGGATCAGCCCCAGCATTTT
NA	TRBJ2-1	TRBV6-5	NA	CASSPADSSYNEQFF	TGTGCCAGCAGCCCAGCGGATAGCTCCTACAATGAGCAGTTCTTC
TRBD1	TRBJ1-5	TRBV7-2	few	CASSAGQGGRNQPQHF	TGTGCCAGCAGCGCCGGACAGGGTGGGAGGAATCAGCCCCAGCATTTT
NA	TRBJ1-4	TRBV7-9	NA	CASSSYEGKLFF	TGTGCCAGCAGCTCCTACGAGGGAAAACTGTTTTTT
TRBD1	TRBJ1-2	TRBV5-1	NA	CASSLADRGAYGYTF	TGCGCCAGCAGCTTGGCCGACAGGGGTGCCTATGGCTACACCTTC
NA	TRBJ1-2	TRBV6-5	NA	CASVRGIENYGYTF	TGTGCCAGCGTAAGGGGGATAGAGAACTATGGCTACACCTTC
NA	TRBJ2-2	TRBV11-2	few	CASSFSTGITGELFF	TGTGCCAGCAGCTTCTCCACAGGGATCACCGGGGAGCTGTTTTTT
TRBD1	TRBJ2-4	TRBV4-1	NA	CASSQDTGGSYIQYF	TGCGCCAGCAGCCAAGATACAGGGGGGTCGTACATTCAGTACTTC
TRBD2	TRBJ2-5	TRBV3-1/TRBV3-2	NA	CASSQGLAGGQETQYF	TGTGCCAGCAGCCAGGGACTAGCGGGGGGCCAAGAGACCCAGTACTTC
TRBD1	TRBJ1-5	TRBV6-5	once	CASAYRGEQPQHF	TGTGCCAGCGCTTACAGGGGGGAACAGCCCCAGCATTTT
TRBD1	TRBJ2-6	TRBV28	many	CASSRQGARVTGANVLTF	TGTGCCAGCAGCCGACAGGGGGCGCGGGTTACCGGGGCCAACGTCCTGACTTTC
NA	TRBJ1-5	TRBV4-3	NA	CASSQDTGRNQPQHF	TGCGCCAGCAGCCAAGACACAGGGCGCAATCAGCCCCAGCATTTT
TRBD1	TRBJ1-1	TRBV5-4	NA	CASSWTGQKEAFF	TGTGCCAGCAGCTGGACAGGGCAGAAGGAAGCTTTCTTT
TRBD1	TRBJ2-3	TRBV5-1	NA	CASSRETGTTDTQYF	TGCGCCAGCAGCAGGGAGACAGGGACCACAGATACGCAGTATTTT
NA	TRBJ1-1	TRBV19	NA	CASILRGVNTEAFF	TGTGCCAGTATCCTTCGGGGGGTGAACACTGAAGCTTTCTTT
TRBD1	TRBJ1-1	TRBV10-1	NA	CATRTGMNTEAFF	TGCGCCACCAGGACAGGGATGAACACTGAAGCTTTCTTT
NA	TRBJ1-1	TRBV30	NA	CACHTGISTTEAFF	TGTGCCTGTCACACAGGGATAAGTACCACTGAAGCTTTCTTT
NA	TRBJ1-5	TRBV25-1	NA	CASSPAGVGSNQPQHF	TGTGCCAGCAGTCCTGCCGGGGTGGGAAGCAATCAGCCCCAGCATTTT
TRBD1	TRBJ2-3	TRBV5-1	NA	CASSFQTGARDTQYF	TGCGCCAGCAGCTTCCAGACAGGGGCCAGGGATACGCAGTATTTT
NA	TRBJ1-4	TRBV5-1	NA	CASSSGTAGGEKLFF	TGCGCCAGCAGCTCAGGGACGGCGGGGGGAGAAAAACTGTTTTTT
TRBD2	TRBJ2-5	TRBV6-6	NA	CASSRAGDQETQYF	TGTGCCAGCAGTCGAGCGGGGGATCAAGAGACCCAGTACTTC
NA	TRBJ1-6	TRBV11-3	NA	CASSLGFQNSPLHF	TGTGCCAGCAGCTTAGGATTTCAGAATTCACCCCTCCACTTT
NA	TRBJ2-5	TRBV24-1	medium-sized	CATSDLPGTQYF	TGTGCCACCAGTGATCTGCCGGGGACCCAGTACTTC
TRBD1	TRBJ1-3	TRBV28	NA	CASRGTGGSGNTIYF	TGTGCCAGCAGGGGGACAGGGGGCTCTGGAAACACCATATATTTT
TRBD2	TRBJ2-1	TRBV7-2	NA	CASSSWTSGGAEQFF	TGTGCCAGCAGCTCCTGGACTAGCGGGGGGGCCGAGCAGTTCTTC
TRBD1	TRBJ1-1	TRBV9	few	CASSSKTGGTRAFF	TGTGCCAGCAGCTCTAAAACAGGGGGCACGAGAGCTTTCTTT
NA	TRBJ2-1	TRBV6-2/TRBV6-3	NA	CASSYSGPYNEQFF	TGTGCCAGCAGTTACTCGGGGCCGTACAATGAGCAGTTCTTC
TRBD1	TRBJ1-2	TRBV19	once	CASTTRAGTGYGYTF	TGTGCCAGTACCACAAGGGCCGGGACAGGCTATGGCTACACCTTC
TRBD1	TRBJ2-6	TRBV5-5	NA	CASSFGTGGNSGANVLTF	TGTGCCAGCAGCTTCGGGACAGGCGGAAACTCTGGGGCCAACGTCCTGACTTTC
TRBD2	TRBJ2-5	TRBV4-3	NA	CASSQDNFPRLAGGPQETQYF	TGCGCCAGCAGCCAAGATAACTTCCCACGGTTGGCGGGGGGGCCTCAAGAGACCCAGTACTTC
TRBD1	TRBJ1-1	TRBV19	few	CASYDRGYTEAFF	TGTGCCAGTTACGACAGGGGATACACTGAAGCTTTCTTT
TRBD1	TRBJ1-3	TRBV4-1	NA	CASSQDGDRGGLWGSGNTIYF	TGCGCCAGCAGCCAAGACGGGGACAGGGGTGGCCTTTGGGGCTCTGGAAACACCATATATTTT
TRBD2	TRBJ2-6	TRBV5-1	NA	CASSPRGDSGANVLTF	TGCGCCAGCAGCCCGCGGGGGGACTCTGGGGCCAACGTCCTGACTTTC
NA	TRBJ1-2	TRBV5-1	NA	CASRLEGGHGYTF	TGCGCCAGCAGGCTAGAAGGGGGTCATGGCTACACCTTC
NA	TRBJ2-2	TRBV7-2	NA	CASSFGVFGELFF	TGTGCCAGCAGCTTTGGAGTTTTTGGGGAGCTGTTTTTT
TRBD1	TRBJ1-3	TRBV10-3	few	CAIRGTGTESSGNTIYF	TGTGCCATCAGGGGGACAGGGACTGAATCATCTGGAAACACCATATATTTT
NA	TRBJ1-4	TRBV27	few	CASSNRVPTNEKLFF	TGTGCCAGCAGTAACAGGGTTCCGACTAATGAAAAACTGTTTTTT
NA	TRBJ1-1	TRBV18	few	CASSPREGGETEAFF	TGTGCCAGCTCACCACGGGAGGGAGGGGAGACTGAAGCTTTCTTT
NA	TRBJ1-2	TRBV9	NA	CASSVGQMYGYTF	TGTGCCAGCAGCGTAGGCCAGATGTATGGCTACACCTTC
NA	TRBJ1-1	TRBV28	NA	CASSLWGGTNTEAFF	TGTGCCAGCAGTTTATGGGGAGGAACGAACACTGAAGCTTTCTTT
NA	TRBJ1-4	TRBV2	once	CASSLTPTNEKLFF	TGTGCCAGCAGCTTGACACCAACTAATGAAAAACTGTTTTTT
TRBD1	TRBJ2-3	TRBV7-9	NA	CASSLSGQVQDTQYF	TGTGCCAGCAGCTTATCCGGACAGGTTCAAGATACGCAGTATTTT
NA	TRBJ1-5	TRBV3-1/TRBV3-2	NA	CASSQDLGEYQPQHF	TGTGCCAGCAGCCAAGATTTGGGCGAGTATCAGCCCCAGCATTTT
TRBD1	TRBJ1-3	TRBV2	NA	CASSAGQGTNTIYF	TGTGCCAGCAGTGCCGGACAGGGCACGAACACCATATATTTT
NA	TRBJ1-6	TRBV19	NA	CASGGGGGNSPLHF	TGTGCCAGTGGCGGGGGGGGTGGTAATTCACCCCTCCACTTT
TRBD1	TRBJ1-2	TRBV5-1	NA	CASSLRSGGYGYTF	TGCGCCAGCAGCTTGAGGTCAGGGGGCTATGGCTACACCTTC
TRBD1	TRBJ1-1	TRBV5-6	NA	CASSLGGGTVNTEAFF	TGTGCCAGCAGCTTGGGAGGCGGGACAGTGAACACTGAAGCTTTCTTT
NA	TRBJ1-4	TRBV4-1	many	CASSPPARATNEKLFF	TGCGCCAGCAGCCCCCCCGCGCGTGCAACTAATGAAAAACTGTTTTTT
NA	TRBJ1-4	TRBV28	once	CASSLVEKKLFF	TGTGCCAGCAGTTTGGTTGAGAAAAAACTGTTTTTT
TRBD1	TRBJ1-1	TRBV7-8	NA	CASSLVTGGTEAFF	TGTGCCAGCAGCTTAGTTACAGGGGGGACTGAAGCTTTCTTT
NA	TRBJ1-5	TRBV6-5	NA	CASSYGGGEHQPQHF	TGTGCCAGCAGTTACGGGGGGGGTGAGCATCAGCCCCAGCATTTT
TRBD2	TRBJ2-1	TRBV6-2/TRBV6-3	NA	CASSPHRIAGGYNEQFF	TGTGCCAGCAGTCCCCACCGAATAGCGGGGGGGTACAATGAGCAGTTCTTC